The following is a T cell receptor beta chain sequence with its context. Its antigen is still unknown. This sample is drawn from a study of OX40 agonist ivuxolimab in advanced cancers. Study outcomes and limitations: Low levels of normalized T-cell clonal expansion also appeared in some nonresponders. Among the lowest peripheral clonal expansion occurred in 0.1-3.0 mg/kg partial responders. In general, CD8+ T cells held more expanded clones than CD4+ did, on average.

CDR1 SGDLS and CDR2 YYNGEE come from the germline V gene. V lost 0 bases and J lost 4, with 14 bases in between. The CDR3 length is 16 residues. TCRdb's table, derived via immunoSEQ multiplex PCR, lists solely in-frame clones and lacks some. The table lists over 35,000 clones, 80% of them singletons. This sequence originates from an adult with an advanced solid tumor such as melanoma, head and neck, liver or kidney cancer. Sequenced here: CD4+ or CD8+ T cells sorted from blood, sampled in a trial of the OX40 agonist ivuxolimab. V is TRBV9 and J is TRBJ2-1; tentatively, D is TRBD2 (7 bases). The CDR3 DNA reads TGTGCCAGCAGCGTAGCGGCGGGGGCATCTTACAATGAGCAGTTCTTC. Its translation is CASSVAAGASYNEQFF.